The clone carrying this T cell receptor beta chain was recorded at least ten times. The data were obtained in a study of spatial heterogeneity in lung cancer. Study overall: Each time, sequencing found more beta-chain sequences than alpha-chain sequences.

As for time point: blood at routine non-recurrence follow-up after resection. In TCRdb, the 5' RACE reads were re-called with MiXCR into one record per CDR3 protein. The sample has about 41,000 distinct CDR3 sequences, about 10% seen once. The source is a female donor with early-stage non-small cell lung cancer. The source material was PBMCs, sampled at follow-up.

CDR3 sequence reads: CASSVGGGYYNEQFF. DNA of the CDR3: TGTGCCAGCAGCGTAGGAGGGGGTTACTACAATGAGCAGTTCTTC. The chain couples TRBV9 to TRBJ2-1, with D possibly TRBD1 on 6 matching bases. This CDR3 comprises 15 residues. Germline V gene data show CDR1 as SGDLS and CDR2 as YYNGEE. V gave up 0 bases and J gave up 3 bases, with 10 bases separating them.